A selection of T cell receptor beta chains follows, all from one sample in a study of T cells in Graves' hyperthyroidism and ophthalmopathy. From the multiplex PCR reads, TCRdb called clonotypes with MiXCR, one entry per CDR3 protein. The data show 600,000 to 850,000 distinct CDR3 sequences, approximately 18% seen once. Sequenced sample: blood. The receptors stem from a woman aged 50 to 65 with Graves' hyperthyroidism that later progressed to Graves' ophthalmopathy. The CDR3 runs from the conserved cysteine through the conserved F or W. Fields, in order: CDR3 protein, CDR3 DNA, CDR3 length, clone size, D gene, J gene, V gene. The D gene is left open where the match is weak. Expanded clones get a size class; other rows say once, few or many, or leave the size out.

CDR3 protein: CASSRLVGAADNEQFF
CDR3 DNA: TGTGCCAGTAGTCGCCTAGTGGGGGCGGCGGACAATGAGCAGTTCTTC
CDR3 length: 16
clone size: NA
D gene: NA
J gene: TRBJ2-1
V gene: TRBV19

CDR3 protein: CASSQRAGVNNEQFF
CDR3 DNA: TGTGCCAGCAGCCAACGAGCGGGGGTGAACAATGAGCAGTTCTTC
CDR3 length: 15
clone size: few
D gene: TRBD2
J gene: TRBJ2-1
V gene: TRBV3-1

CDR3 protein: CASATRQGENYGYTF
CDR3 DNA: TGCGCCAGCGCCACCCGACAGGGAGAAAACTATGGCTACACCTTC
CDR3 length: 15
clone size: many
D gene: TRBD1
J gene: TRBJ1-2
V gene: TRBV5-1

CDR3 protein: CASSERDSFPSANYGYTF
CDR3 DNA: TGTGCCAGCAGTGAAAGGGACAGTTTTCCCTCAGCTAACTATGGCTACACCTTC
CDR3 length: 18
clone size: few
D gene: TRBD1
J gene: TRBJ1-2
V gene: TRBV6-1

CDR3 protein: CASSSKASYNEQFF
CDR3 DNA: TGTGCCAGCAGTTCAAAAGCCTCCTACAATGAGCAGTTCTTC
CDR3 length: 14
clone size: few
D gene: NA
J gene: TRBJ2-1
V gene: TRBV2

CDR3 protein: CASSLDSGRTDTQYF
CDR3 DNA: TGTGCCAGCAGCTTAGATTCAGGGAGGACAGATACGCAGTATTTT
CDR3 length: 15
clone size: many
D gene: NA
J gene: TRBJ2-3
V gene: TRBV7-8

CDR3 protein: CASSARTAWDGYTF
CDR3 DNA: TGTGCCAGCAGCGCGCGGACAGCTTGGGATGGCTACACCTTC
CDR3 length: 14
clone size: NA
D gene: NA
J gene: TRBJ1-2
V gene: TRBV9

CDR3 protein: CASSGGAGGRKTQYF
CDR3 DNA: TGTGCCAGCAGCGGTGGAGCGGGGGGGCGGAAGACCCAGTACTTC
CDR3 length: 15
clone size: few
D gene: TRBD2
J gene: TRBJ2-5
V gene: TRBV5-1

CDR3 protein: CASSQRTGGNTGELFF
CDR3 DNA: TGTGCTAGCAGCCAGCGGACAGGGGGGAACACCGGGGAGCTGTTTTTT
CDR3 length: 16
clone size: few
D gene: TRBD1
J gene: TRBJ2-2
V gene: TRBV7-7

CDR3 protein: CASTRDLHQPQHF
CDR3 DNA: TGTGCCAGCACAAGGGACCTCCATCAGCCCCAGCATTTT
CDR3 length: 13
clone size: few
D gene: NA
J gene: TRBJ1-5
V gene: TRBV6-1

CDR3 protein: CATSRSGTTYNEQFF
CDR3 DNA: TGTGCCACCAGCAGGTCCGGGACAACATACAATGAGCAGTTCTTC
CDR3 length: 15
clone size: NA
D gene: NA
J gene: TRBJ2-1
V gene: TRBV15

CDR3 protein: CASRRQDGANYGYTF
CDR3 DNA: TGTGCCAGCAGGCGACAGGATGGGGCTAACTATGGCTACACCTTC
CDR3 length: 15
clone size: NA
D gene: NA
J gene: TRBJ1-2
V gene: TRBV6-1

CDR3 protein: CASSETGGPYEQYF
CDR3 DNA: TGTGCCAGCAGTGAAACAGGCGGCCCCTACGAGCAGTACTTC
CDR3 length: 14
clone size: many
D gene: NA
J gene: TRBJ2-7
V gene: TRBV6-1

CDR3 protein: CASSLEAREGTEAFF
CDR3 DNA: TGTGCCAGCAGCTTAGAGGCCCGGGAGGGGACTGAAGCTTTCTTT
CDR3 length: 15
clone size: many
D gene: NA
J gene: TRBJ1-1
V gene: TRBV11-2

CDR3 protein: CASRGAVDTQYF
CDR3 DNA: TGTGCCAGCCGGGGGGCCGTTGATACGCAGTATTTT
CDR3 length: 12
clone size: NA
D gene: NA
J gene: TRBJ2-3
V gene: TRBV7-2

CDR3 protein: CSARDHRTGGDGYTF
CDR3 DNA: TGCAGTGCTAGAGATCATCGGACAGGGGGGGATGGCTACACCTTC
CDR3 length: 15
clone size: many
D gene: TRBD1
J gene: TRBJ1-2
V gene: TRBV20-1

CDR3 protein: CASSGGTGHTEAFF
CDR3 DNA: TGCGCCAGCAGTGGAGGGACAGGGCATACTGAAGCTTTCTTT
CDR3 length: 14
clone size: many
D gene: TRBD1
J gene: TRBJ1-1
V gene: TRBV10-2

CDR3 protein: CASGRDRVNTEAFF
CDR3 DNA: TGCGCCAGCGGGCGGGACCGGGTGAACACTGAAGCTTTCTTT
CDR3 length: 14
clone size: many
D gene: NA
J gene: TRBJ1-1
V gene: TRBV5-1

CDR3 protein: CASSSGGTGGFYGYTF
CDR3 DNA: TGCGCCAGCAGCTCGGGAGGCACAGGGGGGTTCTATGGCTACACCTTC
CDR3 length: 16
clone size: few
D gene: TRBD1
J gene: TRBJ1-2
V gene: TRBV5-1

CDR3 protein: CASSQEERSTGELFF
CDR3 DNA: TGTGCCAGCAGCCAAGAAGAGCGATCCACCGGGGAGCTGTTTTTT
CDR3 length: 15
clone size: NA
D gene: NA
J gene: TRBJ2-2
V gene: TRBV4-2

CDR3 protein: CAPSNRVGTEAFF
CDR3 DNA: TGTGCCCCCTCTAACAGGGTTGGCACTGAAGCTTTCTTT
CDR3 length: 13
clone size: few
D gene: NA
J gene: TRBJ1-1
V gene: TRBV2

CDR3 protein: CASNRGGRTGELFF
CDR3 DNA: TGTGCCAGCAATCGGGGGGGGCGCACCGGGGAGCTGTTTTTT
CDR3 length: 14
clone size: many
D gene: TRBD2
J gene: TRBJ2-2
V gene: TRBV6-1

CDR3 protein: CSVYGTDTNEKLFF
CDR3 DNA: TGCAGCGTCTATGGGACAGATACAAATGAAAAACTGTTTTTT
CDR3 length: 14
clone size: NA
D gene: TRBD1
J gene: TRBJ1-4
V gene: TRBV29-1

CDR3 protein: CASSLADRTSYNEQFF
CDR3 DNA: TGTGCCAGCAGCTTAGCGGACAGGACTTCTTACAATGAGCAGTTCTTC
CDR3 length: 16
clone size: many
D gene: TRBD1
J gene: TRBJ2-1
V gene: TRBV7-8

CDR3 protein: CSVEQDRDSYNEQFF
CDR3 DNA: TGCAGCGTTGAACAAGACAGGGACTCCTACAATGAGCAGTTCTTC
CDR3 length: 15
clone size: few
D gene: TRBD1
J gene: TRBJ2-1
V gene: TRBV29-1

CDR3 protein: CASSELRRSPTDTQYF
CDR3 DNA: TGTGCCAGCAGTGAGCTCCGGAGGTCTCCCACAGATACGCAGTATTTT
CDR3 length: 16
clone size: NA
D gene: NA
J gene: TRBJ2-3
V gene: TRBV12-3/TRBV12-4

CDR3 protein: CASSLAYRARNTEAFF
CDR3 DNA: TGTGCCAGCAGCCTGGCCTACAGGGCGAGGAACACTGAAGCTTTCTTT
CDR3 length: 16
clone size: NA
D gene: NA
J gene: TRBJ1-1
V gene: TRBV12-3/TRBV12-4

CDR3 protein: CASSLYADTEAFF
CDR3 DNA: TGTGCCAGCAGCTTATACGCAGACACTGAAGCTTTCTTT
CDR3 length: 13
clone size: many
D gene: NA
J gene: TRBJ1-1
V gene: TRBV11-3

CDR3 protein: CASSVKRDSLNNEQFF
CDR3 DNA: TGTGCCAGCAGTGTTAAACGGGACAGTCTAAACAATGAGCAGTTCTTC
CDR3 length: 16
clone size: NA
D gene: TRBD1
J gene: TRBJ2-1
V gene: TRBV2

CDR3 protein: CASSLGGASTGELFF
CDR3 DNA: TGTGCCAGCAGCTTAGGGGGGGCGAGCACCGGGGAGCTGTTTTTT
CDR3 length: 15
clone size: many
D gene: NA
J gene: TRBJ2-2
V gene: TRBV7-2

CDR3 protein: CASSEVVGDQPQHF
CDR3 DNA: TGTGCCAGCAGTGAAGTCGTAGGTGATCAGCCCCAGCATTTT
CDR3 length: 14
clone size: few
D gene: NA
J gene: TRBJ1-5
V gene: TRBV6-1

CDR3 protein: CASSPRGTLRYEQYF
CDR3 DNA: TGTGCCAGCAGCCCAAGGGGGACCTTGAGGTACGAGCAGTACTTC
CDR3 length: 15
clone size: many
D gene: NA
J gene: TRBJ2-7
V gene: TRBV7-2

CDR3 protein: CASGTGTGETGELFF
CDR3 DNA: TGTGCCAGCGGAACCGGGACAGGGGAAACCGGGGAGCTGTTTTTT
CDR3 length: 15
clone size: few
D gene: TRBD1
J gene: TRBJ2-2
V gene: TRBV11-2

CDR3 protein: CASSLWTENTEAFF
CDR3 DNA: TGTGCCAGCAGCCTCTGGACAGAAAACACTGAAGCTTTCTTT
CDR3 length: 14
clone size: NA
D gene: NA
J gene: TRBJ1-1
V gene: TRBV7-9

CDR3 protein: CASSSLSLPGLAGAGLAKNIQYF
CDR3 DNA: TGTGCCAGCAGTTCCCTATCACTTCCTGGACTAGCGGGGGCCGGCCTAGCCAAAAACATTCAGTACTTC
CDR3 length: 23
clone size: NA
D gene: TRBD2
J gene: TRBJ2-4
V gene: TRBV27

CDR3 protein: CATNEALMNTEAFF
CDR3 DNA: TGTGCCACTAACGAAGCCCTTATGAACACTGAAGCTTTCTTT
CDR3 length: 14
clone size: NA
D gene: NA
J gene: TRBJ1-1
V gene: TRBV15

CDR3 protein: CSVEAGAPEANVLTF
CDR3 DNA: TGCAGCGTTGAGGCGGGGGCACCTGAGGCCAACGTCCTGACTTTC
CDR3 length: 15
clone size: few
D gene: NA
J gene: TRBJ2-6
V gene: TRBV29-1

CDR3 protein: CASSLTSDRGGSNYGYTF
CDR3 DNA: TGTGCCAGCAGTTTAACGTCGGACAGGGGGGGATCTAACTATGGCTACACCTTC
CDR3 length: 18
clone size: NA
D gene: TRBD1
J gene: TRBJ1-2
V gene: TRBV27

CDR3 protein: CASSYTGGEYTEAFF
CDR3 DNA: TGTGCCAGCAGTTACACAGGGGGCGAGTACACTGAAGCTTTCTTT
CDR3 length: 15
clone size: NA
D gene: TRBD1
J gene: TRBJ1-1
V gene: TRBV6-5

CDR3 protein: CASSLDRLNYGYTF
CDR3 DNA: TGCGCCAGCAGCTTGGACAGACTAAACTATGGCTACACCTTC
CDR3 length: 14
clone size: NA
D gene: NA
J gene: TRBJ1-2
V gene: TRBV5-1

CDR3 protein: CASSMGRMNTEAFF
CDR3 DNA: TGTGCCAGTAGTATGGGGAGGATGAACACTGAAGCTTTCTTT
CDR3 length: 14
clone size: many
D gene: NA
J gene: TRBJ1-1
V gene: TRBV19

CDR3 protein: CAITGGVNTEAFF
CDR3 DNA: TGTGCCATCACAGGCGGTGTGAACACTGAAGCTTTCTTT
CDR3 length: 13
clone size: NA
D gene: NA
J gene: TRBJ1-1
V gene: TRBV10-3

CDR3 protein: CAISESTGGSTGELFF
CDR3 DNA: TGTGCCATCAGTGAGTCCACGGGGGGAAGCACCGGGGAGCTGTTTTTT
CDR3 length: 16
clone size: few
D gene: TRBD2
J gene: TRBJ2-2
V gene: TRBV10-3

CDR3 protein: CATSRAADDAYGYTF
CDR3 DNA: TGTGCCACCAGCAGAGCTGCGGACGATGCCTATGGCTACACCTTC
CDR3 length: 15
clone size: few
D gene: NA
J gene: TRBJ1-2
V gene: TRBV15

CDR3 protein: CASSHRANEKLFF
CDR3 DNA: TGTGCCAGCAGCCACAGGGCAAATGAAAAACTGTTTTTT
CDR3 length: 13
clone size: many
D gene: NA
J gene: TRBJ1-4
V gene: TRBV3-1

CDR3 protein: CASSPIAGGGDEQFF
CDR3 DNA: TGTGCCAGCAGCCCGATAGCGGGGGGGGGGGATGAGCAGTTCTTC
CDR3 length: 15
clone size: many
D gene: TRBD2
J gene: TRBJ2-1
V gene: TRBV2

CDR3 protein: CASSDRGGNNSPLHF
CDR3 DNA: TGTGCCAGCAGTGATAGGGGGGGAAATAATTCACCCCTCCACTTT
CDR3 length: 15
clone size: few
D gene: NA
J gene: TRBJ1-6
V gene: TRBV2

CDR3 protein: CASSWAGTRGTEAFF
CDR3 DNA: TGCGCCAGCAGCTGGGCAGGGACGCGGGGCACTGAAGCTTTCTTT
CDR3 length: 15
clone size: NA
D gene: NA
J gene: TRBJ1-1
V gene: TRBV5-1

CDR3 protein: CSVEPTGGDHGELFF
CDR3 DNA: TGCAGCGTTGAACCGACCGGCGGGGATCACGGGGAGCTGTTTTTT
CDR3 length: 15
clone size: few
D gene: NA
J gene: TRBJ2-2
V gene: TRBV29-1

CDR3 protein: CASSVSSVSPDEQYF
CDR3 DNA: TGTGCCAGTAGCGTCTCTAGCGTAAGCCCCGACGAGCAGTACTTC
CDR3 length: 15
clone size: NA
D gene: NA
J gene: TRBJ2-7
V gene: TRBV19

CDR3 protein: CASSERTAYNSPLHF
CDR3 DNA: TGTGCCAGCAGTGAACGGACGGCCTATAATTCACCCCTCCACTTT
CDR3 length: 15
clone size: few
D gene: NA
J gene: TRBJ1-6
V gene: TRBV25-1

CDR3 protein: CSADPGGPLRTDTQYF
CDR3 DNA: TGCAGTGCAGACCCCGGGGGCCCTCTGAGGACAGATACGCAGTATTTT
CDR3 length: 16
clone size: many
D gene: NA
J gene: TRBJ2-3
V gene: TRBV20-1

CDR3 protein: CSASQTDLGEAFF
CDR3 DNA: TGCAGTGCTAGCCAGACCGATCTAGGGGAAGCTTTCTTT
CDR3 length: 13
clone size: many
D gene: NA
J gene: TRBJ1-1
V gene: TRBV20-1

CDR3 protein: CASSLRTGEAEAFF
CDR3 DNA: TGTGCCAGCAGCCTTAGGACAGGGGAGGCTGAAGCTTTCTTT
CDR3 length: 14
clone size: NA
D gene: TRBD1
J gene: TRBJ1-1
V gene: TRBV9